These 24 T cell receptor beta chains were all obtained from the same sample, sequenced in a study of blood T cell repertoires in COVID-19. Sequenced by immunoSEQ multiplex PCR; TCRdb stores in-frame clones only, minus some. The sample consists of about 180,000 clones, over 70% of them appearing once. The sequenced sample was peripheral blood. The receptors were sampled from a woman aged 55-70 years with acute or convalescent COVID-19.

This clone has just a few counts. J is TRBJ2-5 and V is TRBV28, with 9 bases aligning to TRBD2. This CDR3 is 15 amino acids long. V dropped 6 bases and J dropped 4; count of bases not matched to a gene: 9. The germline V gene has CDR1 MDHEN and CDR2 SYDVKM. The CDR3 is CASRREGVEGETQYF. In DNA, the CDR3 is TGTGCCAGCAGGCGGGAGGGAGTGGAGGGAGAGACCCAGTACTTC.

This clone has only one observation. This sequence joins TRBV7-9 and TRBJ1-2; D possibly corresponds to TRBD1 (5 bases). CDR1 and CDR2 (germline): SEHNR, FQNEAQ (reference sequence). This CDR3 comprises 12 residues. Between the trimmed V and J ends, which lost 5 bases and 11 bases, there was a span of 15 bases. In nucleotides, the CDR3 is TGTGCCAGCAGCCGCGGGACTGAGGGTTACACCTTC. It codes for CASSRGTEGYTF.

This clone occurred once. The chain links TRBV6-1 to TRBJ2-4; TRBD1 matches 7 bases. The CDR3 contains 15 residues. Per germline, CDR1 MNHNS and CDR2 SASEGT. The junction had 7 bases not matched to a gene; V was cut back by 2 bases and J by 6 bases. DNA for the CDR3: TGTGCCAGCAGTGAATATTCCCGGGACAGAAACATTCAGTACTTC. Protein sequence: CASSEYSRDRNIQYF.

V is TRBV28 and J is TRBJ1-5; D is unresolved. V lost 4 bases and J 3 bases, leaving 4 bases between the germline ends. The CDR3 is 12 residues long. The germline CDR1 and CDR2 sequences are MDHEN and SYDVKM. The CDR3 nucleotides read TGTGCCAGCAGTTCCAACAATCAGCCCCAGCATTTT. This translates into CASSSNNQPQHF.

The V gene is TRBV19, the J gene TRBJ1-2; 8 bases agree with TRBD1. Germline V gene data show CDR1 as LNHDA and CDR2 as SQIVND (reference sequence). The length of the CDR3 is 17 residues. The V gene end was trimmed by 5 bases and the J gene end by 0 bases; junction bases not matched to a gene: 11. The CDR3 loop reads CASSPRDRQSPNYGYTF. The CDR3 bases are TGTGCCAGTAGTCCTAGGGACAGGCAGTCCCCTAACTATGGCTACACCTTC.

The chain uses TRBV4-3 and TRBJ2-3; 11 bases fit TRBD2. This CDR3 region has 15 residues. Germline assignment: CDR1 LGHNA and CDR2 YSLEER. Losses at the gene ends were 2 bases for V and 6 bases for J; bases not matched to a gene: 4. In nucleotides, the CDR3 is TGCGCCAGCAGCCAAAACCGACTAGCGGGGGATACGCAGTATTTT. Translation gives CASSQNRLAGDTQYF.

This clone was seen a single time. Written as DNA, the CDR3 is TGTGCCAGCTCACCATCCGGGGGGCCCGGGGAGCTGTTTTTT. This gives the protein CASSPSGGPGELFF. This chain uses TRBV18 with TRBJ2-2; a possible D gene is TRBD2 (7 bases). This CDR3 comprises 14 residues. V gave up 2 bases and J gave up 6 bases, with 10 bases separating them. CDR1 is KGHSH, CDR2 LQKENI, per germline.

This chain uses TRBV11-2 with TRBJ2-1; possibly TRBD1 for D (6 bases). Germline V gene data show CDR1 as SGHAT and CDR2 as FQNNGV. V was pared by 5 bases and J by 6 bases, with 14 bases between. The CDR3 length is 14 residues. The chain's CDR3 is CASSPVRGPNEQFF. The CDR3, as DNA: TGTGCCAGCAGCCCTGTCAGGGGACCCAATGAGCAGTTCTTC.

The count of this clone is one. The rearrangement links TRBV7-2 to TRBJ1-5; 10 positions agree with TRBD1. The CDR3 has 15 residues. With V trimmed by 5 bases and J by 2 bases, 3 bases remained unmatched. In germline, CDR1 is SGHTA, CDR2 FQGNSA. The CDR3 DNA reads TGTGCCAGCAGCAGGACAGGGGGTGGCAATCAGCCCCAGCATTTT. Translation: CASSRTGGGNQPQHF.

This clone was recorded only once. The chain uses TRBV7-2 and TRBJ2-7; TRBD2 agrees at 13 bases. Germline CDR1 reads SGHTA; CDR2 reads FQGNSA. Trimming took 0 bases from V and 1 from J; bases not matched to a gene: 6. The length of the CDR3 is 18 residues. The CDR3 loop reads CASSLATSGGSRSYEQYF. The CDR3 DNA reads as TGTGCCAGCAGCTTAGCGACTAGCGGGGGGTCCCGGTCCTACGAGCAGTACTTC.

The rearrangement links TRBV3-1 (or the pseudogene TRBV3-2) to TRBJ1-1, with D maybe TRBD1 (5 bases). V was pared by 1 base and J by 9 bases, with 9 bases between. The CDR3 covers 12 residues. Germline CDR1 reads LGHDT; CDR2 reads YNNKEL (reference sequence). CDR3 protein: CASSQVQGKAFF. CDR3 coding DNA: TGTGCCAGCAGCCAAGTGCAGGGAAAAGCTTTCTTT.

The V gene is TRBV7-2, the J gene TRBJ1-2; D is undetermined. V was trimmed by 5 bases and J by 8 bases, leaving 21 bases between them. This CDR3 spans 15 amino acids. In germline, CDR1 is SGHTA, CDR2 FQGNSA. CDR3 loop: CASSQARGGQRGYTF. For the CDR3, the DNA is TGTGCCAGCAGCCAGGCTCGGGGTGGCCAGAGGGGCTACACCTTC.

The chain carries TRBV29-1 and TRBJ2-6; 8 bases line up with TRBD1. V gave up 3 bases and J gave up 0 bases; unmatched junction bases: 4. This CDR3 region has 16 residues. The germline gives CDR1 SQVTM, CDR2 ANQGSEA. The CDR3 DNA reads TGCAGCGTTGACGGACAGGGAACCTCTGGGGCCAACGTCCTGACTTTC. Amino acid sequence: CSVDGQGTSGANVLTF.

The chain combines TRBV6-5 with TRBJ1-2; D gene unclear. V lost 2 bases and J 3 bases, leaving 7 bases between the germline ends. Germline V gives CDR1 MNHEY, CDR2 SVGAGI. The CDR3 has 13 residues. This chain's CDR3 is CASSYGQDYGYTF. For the CDR3, the DNA is TGTGCCAGCAGTTACGGGCAGGACTATGGCTACACCTTC.

V usage is TRBV15 and J usage is TRBJ1-1; tentative D call: TRBD1 (5 bases). Trimming pared 9 bases from V and 8 bases from J, leaving 13 bases between. Germline-derived CDR1 and CDR2 are LNHNV and YYDKDF (reference sequence). The CDR3 has 11 residues. The CDR3 loop is CATGRQGEAFF. The CDR3 DNA is TGTGCCACGGGAAGGCAGGGAGAAGCTTTCTTT.

The chain couples TRBV9 to TRBJ1-3; 9 bases map to TRBD1. V was pared by 4 bases and J by 4 bases, with 12 bases of the junction left unmatched. The CDR3 is 17 amino acids. Per germline, CDR1 SGDLS and CDR2 YYNGEE. CDR3 sequence: CASSPRRQGEVGNTIYF. CDR3 nucleotide sequence: TGTGCCAGCAGCCCCCGCCGACAGGGGGAGGTCGGAAACACCATATATTTT.

This clone appeared many times. The V gene is TRBV10-2, the J gene TRBJ1-5; D is undetermined. Per germline, CDR1 WSHSY and CDR2 SAAADI. The CDR3 is made up of 13 amino acids. The ends were cut back, 3 bases at V and 0 bases at J, with 3 bases in the middle. CDR3 nucleotide sequence: TGCGCCAGCAGTGACTATAGCAATCAGCCCCAGCATTTT. Its protein is CASSDYSNQPQHF.

CDR3 protein: CASSLLAGGGYEQYF. The DNA for the CDR3 is TGTGCCAGCAGTTTACTAGCGGGGGGTGGATACGAGCAGTACTTC. The V and J genes are TRBV27 and TRBJ2-7; 11 nucleotides agree with TRBD2. In germline, CDR1 is MNHEY, CDR2 SMNVEV (reference sequence). CDR3 length equals 15 residues. After removal of 2 bases from V and 4 bases from J, the junction contained 4 bases not matched to a gene.

As to this clone: Compared with germline, one end of the junction differs, possibly owing to a read error. The J gene is TRBJ1-2, the V gene TRBV2; 8 bases agree with TRBD1. In germline, CDR1 is SNHLY, CDR2 FYNNEI. This CDR3 has 14 amino acids. The CDR3 sequence: CASREDRGAYGYTF. The CDR3 bases are TGTGCCAGCAGGGAAGACAGGGGTGCCTATGGCTACACCTTC. Complete variable domain (other parts from reference TRBV2 and TRBJ1-2): EPEVTQTPSHQVTQMGQEVILRCVPISNHLYFYWYRQILGQKVEFLVSFYNNEISEKSEIFDDQFSVERPDGSNFTLKIRSTKLEDSAMYFCASREDRGAYGYTFGSGTRLTVV.

This clone showed up just once. The rearrangement links TRBV30 to TRBJ2-1; the D gene is possibly TRBD1 (6 bases). V shed 1 base and J shed 8 bases, with 9 bases lying between them. This CDR3 comprises 12 residues. Germline assignment: CDR1 GTSNPN and CDR2 SVGIG (reference sequence). CDR3: CAWSAQGYEQFF. The CDR3 DNA sequence: TGTGCCTGGAGTGCACAGGGCTATGAGCAGTTCTTC. The full variable domain, in which reference TRBV30 and TRBJ2-1 provide the parts outside the CDR3, is SQTIHQWPATLVQPVGSPLSLECTVEGTSNPNLYWYRQAAGRGLQLLFYSVGIGQISSEVPQNLSASRPQDRQFILSSKKLLLSDSGFYLCAWSAQGYEQFFGPGTRLTVL.

This clone was detected only a few times. J is TRBJ2-1 and V is TRBV3-1 (or the pseudogene TRBV3-2); 11 bases are shared with TRBD2. The CDR3 loop spans 19 amino acids. J gave up 0 bases and V 4 bases, and 11 bases lay outside the gene matches. From germline, CDR1 is LGHDT and CDR2 YNNKEL (reference sequence). The CDR3 DNA follows: TGTGCCAGCAGCCGCCTAACTAGCGGGGGCTCAAGCTCCTACAATGAGCAGTTCTTC. Translation gives CASSRLTSGGSSSYNEQFF.

The chain recombines TRBV27 with TRBJ1-4; D uncertain. This CDR3 has 15 residues. Germline CDR1 and CDR2: MNHEY and SMNVEV (reference sequence). Between the trimmed V and J ends, which lost 5 bases and 4 bases, there was a span of 14 bases. Written as DNA, the CDR3 is TGTGCCAGCAGTGTCCTTTGGTCCAGTAATGAAAAACTGTTTTTT. It is translated as CASSVLWSSNEKLFF.

This clone appeared a single time. This rearrangement joins TRBV9 to TRBJ1-5; TRBD1 aligns across 7 bases. The germline gives CDR1 SGDLS, CDR2 YYNGEE. V trimming: 4 bases; J trimming: 12 bases; junction bases outside the gene matches: 7. This CDR3 has 12 amino acids. CDR3: CASSSTGEVQHF. CDR3 DNA: TGTGCCAGCAGCTCTACAGGGGAGGTCCAGCATTTT.

The chain has TRBV6-4 and TRBJ1-6, with 7 bases that match TRBD1. The CDR3 is made up of 14 amino acids. J gave up 7 bases and V 6 bases, and 6 bases lay outside the gene matches. CDR1 is MRHNA, CDR2 SNTAGT, per germline. The CDR3 sequence is CASSRDSENSPLHF. As DNA, the CDR3 is TGTGCCAGCAGCCGGGACAGTGAAAATTCACCCCTCCACTTT.